This T cell receptor beta chain was sequenced for a study of blood T cell repertoires in COVID-19. Trimming at V came to 3 bases and at J to 1 base, leaving 3 bases not matched to a gene. CDR1 and CDR2 from the germline V gene are KGHSH and LQKENI. This CDR3 spans 15 amino acids. There are a few counts of this clone. Original processing methods: Quantification of nucleated cells was approximated via reference gene primer amplification. The table came from immunoSEQ multiplex PCR; TCRdb's copy has only in-frame clones and leaves some out. For V, J and clone size, that table is used; D and trimming come from the DNA. The top ten hold roughly 7.8% of the sample, which has 180,000 or so clones, about 86% seen once.

This TCR was recovered from a man in his 60s with acute or convalescent COVID-19. V gene TRBV18 combines with J gene TRBJ2-1; TRBD2 aligns across 7 bases. The sequenced material came from peripheral blood. This chain's CDR3 is CASSPERGSYNEQFF. The CDR3, as DNA: TGTGCCAGCTCACCGGAGCGGGGATCCTACAATGAGCAGTTCTTC.